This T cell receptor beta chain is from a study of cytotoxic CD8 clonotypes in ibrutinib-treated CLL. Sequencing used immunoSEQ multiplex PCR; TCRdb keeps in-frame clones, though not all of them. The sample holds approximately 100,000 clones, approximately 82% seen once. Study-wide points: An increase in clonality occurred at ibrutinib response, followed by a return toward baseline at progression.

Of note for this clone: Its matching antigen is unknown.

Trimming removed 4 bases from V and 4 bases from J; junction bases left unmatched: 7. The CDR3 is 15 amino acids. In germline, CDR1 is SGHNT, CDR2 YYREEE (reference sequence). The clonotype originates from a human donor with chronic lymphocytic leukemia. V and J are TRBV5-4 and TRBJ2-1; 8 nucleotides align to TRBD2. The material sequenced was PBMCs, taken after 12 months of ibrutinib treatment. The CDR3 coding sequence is TGTGCCAGCAGCACGGAGGCTAGCGGGTACAATGAGCAGTTCTTC. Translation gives CASSTEASGYNEQFF.